This record covers a single T cell receptor beta chain. Its target is not known. This specimen belongs to a study of cytomegalovirus exposure and HLA in healthy donors. Findings of the study overall: Several of the most significant clusters appeared linked to common viral pathogens, based on a later analysis. In a later analysis, V- and J-gene trimming of beta chains associated with a DCLRE1C missense variant, replicated independently. Most TCR beta V segments were productive about 87% or about 30% of the time in an earlier analysis.

The germline V gene encodes CDR1 MNHEY and CDR2 SVGAGI. V was cut by 2 bases and J by 0 bases, with 8 bases left in between. The CDR3 contains 15 residues. The PCR was carried out with 60 Vbeta primers and 13 Jbeta primers. The table came from immunoSEQ multiplex PCR; TCRdb's copy has only in-frame clones and leaves some out. The sample includes 210,000 or so clones, approximately 80% of them seen just once. V gene TRBV6-5 combines with J gene TRBJ2-1; D is ambiguous. This TCR derives from a woman in her fifties or sixties in good health and CMV-seropositive. Input material: PBMCs. CDR3 sequence: CASSYTRVSYNEQFF. CDR3 coding DNA: TGTGCCAGCAGTTACACCCGGGTCTCCTACAATGAGCAGTTCTTC.